The clone carrying this TCR beta chain was seen at least ten times. This entry comes from a study of spatial heterogeneity in lung cancer. As to time point: blood at routine non-recurrence follow-up after resection. Unsorted samples of tumor, nontumor lung or frozen PBMC had their whole RNA sequenced. TCRdb independently ran MiXCR on the 5' RACE reads; one entry per CDR3 protein. Of about 70,000 distinct CDR3 sequences in the sample, nearly 9% were seen once. Germline CDR1 reads LGHDT; CDR2 reads YNNKEL (reference sequence). The CDR3 has 15 residues. Losses at the gene ends were 1 base for V and 7 bases for J; bases not matched to a gene: 7.

This TCR derives from a female donor with early-stage non-small cell lung cancer. V usage is TRBV3-1 and J usage is TRBJ2-7; 10 nucleotides match TRBD2. The input for sequencing was PBMCs, taken at follow-up. CDR3 in amino acids: CASSQGASGRGEQYF. The CDR3 DNA is TGTGCCAGCAGCCAAGGAGCTAGCGGGAGAGGTGAGCAGTACTTC.